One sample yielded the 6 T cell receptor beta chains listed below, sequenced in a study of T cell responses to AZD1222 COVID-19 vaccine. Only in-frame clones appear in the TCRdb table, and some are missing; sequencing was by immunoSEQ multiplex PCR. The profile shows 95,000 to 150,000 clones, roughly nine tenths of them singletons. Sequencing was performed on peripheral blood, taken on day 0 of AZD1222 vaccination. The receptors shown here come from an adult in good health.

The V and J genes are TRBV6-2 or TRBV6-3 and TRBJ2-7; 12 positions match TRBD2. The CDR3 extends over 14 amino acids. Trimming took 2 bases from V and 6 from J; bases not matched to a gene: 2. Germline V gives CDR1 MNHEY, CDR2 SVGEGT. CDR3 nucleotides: TGTGCCAGCAGTTACGGACTAGCGGGACGCGAGCAGTACTTC. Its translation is CASSYGLAGREQYF.

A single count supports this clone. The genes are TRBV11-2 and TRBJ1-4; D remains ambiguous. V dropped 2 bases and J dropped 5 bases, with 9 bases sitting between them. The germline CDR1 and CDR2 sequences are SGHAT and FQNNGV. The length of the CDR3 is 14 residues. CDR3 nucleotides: TGTGCCAGCAGCTTACAGTCGCAGAATGAAAAACTGTTTTTT. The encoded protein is CASSLQSQNEKLFF.

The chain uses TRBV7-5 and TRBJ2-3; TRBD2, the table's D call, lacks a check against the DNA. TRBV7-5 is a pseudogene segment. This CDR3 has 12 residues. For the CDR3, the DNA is TGTGCCAGAAGGTGGACTCAAGATACGCAGTATTTT. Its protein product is CARRWTQDTQYF.

In DNA, the CDR3 is TGTGCCAGCAGTTCGGGGTTCTCCTACGAGCAGTACTTC. This translates into CASSSGFSYEQYF. The chain combines TRBV12-3 or TRBV12-4 with TRBJ2-7, with D possibly matching TRBD2 (5 bases). V dropped 4 bases and J dropped 0 bases, with 7 bases sitting between them. The CDR3 contains 13 residues.

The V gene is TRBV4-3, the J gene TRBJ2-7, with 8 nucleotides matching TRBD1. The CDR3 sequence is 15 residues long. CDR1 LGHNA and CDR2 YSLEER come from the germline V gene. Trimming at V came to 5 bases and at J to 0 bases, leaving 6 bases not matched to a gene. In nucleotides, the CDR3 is TGCGCCAGCAGCTTACAGGGGGATAACTCCTACGAGCAGTACTTC. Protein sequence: CASSLQGDNSYEQYF.

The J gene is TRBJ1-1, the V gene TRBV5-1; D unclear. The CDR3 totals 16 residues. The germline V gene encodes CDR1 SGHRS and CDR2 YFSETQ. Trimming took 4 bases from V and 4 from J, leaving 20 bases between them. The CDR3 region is CASSPYGSQKGTEAFF. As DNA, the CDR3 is TGCGCCAGCAGCCCGTACGGTTCACAGAAGGGCACTGAAGCTTTCTTT.